What follows are 17 T cell receptor beta chains derived from one specimen sequenced in a study of control samples from healthy donors and cancer patients. The repertoire was sequenced with immunoSEQ multiplex PCR; TCRdb's copy has only in-frame clones and lacks some. This table holds about 120,000 clones, 87% found once. Sequencing was performed on blood. The receptors originated from a man younger than 35 in good health.

V gene TRBV7-9 combines with J gene TRBJ1-3; no clear D. The length of the CDR3 is 12 residues. Trimming removed 3 bases at V and 4 bases at J, with 4 bases between. The germline gives CDR1 SEHNR, CDR2 FQNEAQ (reference sequence). The CDR3 sequence: CASSFSGNTIYF. The CDR3 nucleotides are TGTGCCAGCAGCTTCTCCGGAAACACCATATATTTT.

This sequence joins TRBV6-6 and TRBJ1-5; no reliable D call. CDR3 length: 16 amino acids. The germline CDR1 and CDR2 sequences are MNHNY and SVGAGI (reference sequence). Trimming stripped 6 bases from V and 0 bases from J, with 15 bases between. The CDR3 DNA reads TGTGCCAGCAGCCCCCTAAGCCAGTATAGCAATCAGCCCCAGCATTTT. Residues: CASSPLSQYSNQPQHF.

This chain links TRBV19 with TRBJ1-1, with 10 bases aligning to TRBD1. Germline CDR1 is LNHDA and CDR2 is SQIVND (reference sequence). This CDR3 has 17 amino acids. V was pared by 7 bases and J by 1 base, with 12 bases of the junction left unmatched. Here the CDR3 reads CASIGFGTGDRNTEAFF. The CDR3 DNA sequence: TGTGCCAGTATAGGTTTTGGGACAGGGGACCGGAACACTGAAGCTTTCTTT.

The rearrangement joins TRBV10-3 to TRBJ2-1; D is uncertain. The CDR3 has 13 amino acids. Deletions cut 7 bases from V and 8 bases from J, with 15 bases between. Germline V gene data show CDR1 as ENHRY and CDR2 as SYGVKD. The CDR3 here is CAIISEGLHEQFF. The CDR3 DNA sequence: TGTGCCATCATATCGGAAGGGCTCCATGAGCAGTTCTTC.

This CDR3 is CASSYGSGPSYEQYF. The CDR3 nucleotides are TGTGCCAGCAGTTACGGGTCGGGTCCTTCCTACGAGCAGTACTTC. This rearrangement joins TRBV6-5 to TRBJ2-7; D is unclear. Trimming shortened V by 2 bases and J by 1 base, and 12 bases separated the two germline ends. The CDR3 contains 15 residues. Germline V gene data show CDR1 as MNHEY and CDR2 as SVGAGI.

The V call is TRBV7-9, the J call TRBJ1-2, with D uncertain. Germline CDR1 is SEHNR and CDR2 is FQNEAQ (reference sequence). With 4 bases removed from V and 0 bases from J, the gap between germline ends came to 12 bases. This CDR3 comprises 15 residues. The CDR3 is CASSSNTATNYGYTF. The CDR3 DNA reads TGTGCCAGCAGCTCCAACACAGCCACTAACTATGGCTACACCTTC. The full variable domain, its missing parts supplied by reference TRBV7-9 and TRBJ1-2, is DTGVSQNPRHKITKRGQNVTFRCDPISEHNRLYWYRQTLGQGPEFLTYFQNEAQLEKSRLLSDRFSAERPKGSFSTLEIQRTEQGDSAMYLCASSSNTATNYGYTFGSGTRLTVV.

The chain carries TRBV24-1 and TRBJ2-5, with D tentatively TRBD2 (6 bases). Germline CDR1 is KGHDR and CDR2 is SFDVKD. This CDR3 region has 13 residues. The V end lost 4 bases, the J end lost 1 base, and 6 bases lay between the germline ends. Here the CDR3 reads CATSDGSQETQYF. The CDR3 bases are TGTGCCACCAGTGACGGGAGCCAAGAGACCCAGTACTTC.

The chain recombines TRBV10-2 with TRBJ1-1; D gene uncertain. The CDR3 consists of 14 residues. V shed 2 bases and J shed 4 bases, with 11 bases lying between them. Germline-derived CDR1 and CDR2 are WSHSY and SAAADI. The CDR3 coding sequence is TGCGCCAGCAGTGAGGGCAGAAGGGTCACTGAAGCTTTCTTT. Protein: CASSEGRRVTEAFF.

This clone was seen a single time. The CDR3 sequence: CASSPTLWKGETQYF. DNA of the CDR3: TGTGCCAGCAGTCCAACCCTTTGGAAGGGGGAGACCCAGTACTTC. The genes are TRBV27 and TRBJ2-5, with D maybe TRBD1 (5 bases). The V and J ends lost 5 bases and 5 bases respectively, with 18 bases between them. Germline V gene lookup returns CDR1 MNHEY and CDR2 SMNVEV (reference sequence). The CDR3 is made up of 15 amino acids.

This rearrangement joins TRBV3-1 (or the pseudogene TRBV3-2) to TRBJ1-1, with TRBD1 matching 8 bases. From germline, CDR1 is LGHDT and CDR2 YNNKEL (reference sequence). The CDR3 length is 14 residues. The V and J ends lost 3 bases and 6 bases, in that order; junction bases with no gene match: 6. CDR3: CASSHSGQGAEAFF. The CDR3 nucleotides are TGTGCCAGCAGCCACTCTGGACAGGGTGCTGAAGCTTTCTTT.

The rearrangement joins TRBV18 to TRBJ2-1; 7 bases align to TRBD2. Germline lookup yields CDR1 KGHSH and CDR2 LQKENI. The V segment lost 3 bases and the J segment 5 bases; nucleotides outside the gene matches: 16. This CDR3 has 18 amino acids. The CDR3 nucleotides read TGTGCCAGCTCACCTTCCGGCGGGAGTCCTAGGAAACACAATGAGCAGTTCTTC. As protein: CASSPSGGSPRKHNEQFF.

The chain links TRBV15 to TRBJ1-2; no clear D gene. CDR1 and CDR2 (germline): LNHNV, YYDKDF (reference sequence). The CDR3 totals 14 residues. Trimming left V 2 bases short and J 4 bases short, with 11 bases between. The CDR3 DNA sequence: TGTGCCACCAGCAGACCTACAGAGCTCTATGGCTACACCTTC. As protein: CATSRPTELYGYTF.

The chain couples TRBV27 to TRBJ1-1, with no clear D. V lost 5 bases and J lost 7, with 17 bases in between. CDR1 is MNHEY, CDR2 SMNVEV, per germline (reference sequence). This CDR3 is built from 14 residues. CDR3 in DNA: TGTGCCAGCAGTCCGCTAAGATCCTCGGATGAAGCTTTCTTT. As protein: CASSPLRSSDEAFF.

The chain couples TRBV5-1 to TRBJ1-1; D unclear. This CDR3 comprises 13 residues. Germline CDR1 is SGHRS and CDR2 is YFSETQ. V dropped 2 bases and J dropped 0 bases, with 5 bases sitting between them. The CDR3 sequence is CASSFEMNTEAFF. In DNA form, the CDR3 reads TGCGCCAGCAGCTTCGAAATGAACACTGAAGCTTTCTTT.

This clone was seen a few times. The chain joins TRBV21-1 to TRBJ1-2. TRBV21-1 is a pseudogene. The CDR3 extends over 10 amino acids. The CDR3 DNA sequence: TGTGCCCACCTCGCGATCGGCTACACCTTC. Amino acid sequence: CAHLAIGYTF.

The chain is built from TRBV11-1 and TRBJ1-1; D remains unclear. Trimming took off 5 bases at V and 0 bases at J, with 7 bases between the two ends. The CDR3 length is 13 residues. Germline V lookup: CDR1 SGHAT, CDR2 FQDESV (reference sequence). The CDR3 sequence: CASSRSVNTEAFF. CDR3 coding DNA: TGTGCCAGCAGCCGATCAGTGAACACTGAAGCTTTCTTT. The whole variable domain, remainder taken from reference TRBV11-1 and TRBJ1-1, is EAEVAQSPRYKITEKSQAVAFWCDPISGHATLYWYRQILGQGPELLVQFQDESVVDDSQLPKDRFSAERLKGVDSTLKIQPAELGDSAMYLCASSRSVNTEAFFGQGTRLTVV.

Only one count was recorded for this clone. V usage is TRBV6-1 and J usage is TRBJ1-2; tentative D call: TRBD1 (5 bases). Germline values: CDR1 MNHNS, CDR2 SASEGT. This CDR3 comprises 13 residues. V was trimmed by 2 bases and J by 6 bases, leaving 10 bases between them. CDR3 nucleotides: TGTGCCAGCAGTGAAAACTCCAGGGATGGCTACACCTTC. Protein sequence: CASSENSRDGYTF.